The table lists the clone carrying this T cell receptor beta chain with a few counts. The record originates from a study of graft-versus-host responses after intestinal transplantation. Irradiated, violet-dye-labeled stimulators (around 200,000) were plated alongside around 200,000 CFSE-labeled responders. Clones were read by immunoSEQ multiplex PCR, and TCRdb kept only the in-frame ones, dropping some. The sample has about 14,000 clones; 30% to 35% are singletons. This clonotype was obtained from a human patient who received an intestinal transplant. The starting material was alloreactive CD4+ T cells from a mixed lymphocyte reaction culture, obtained before intestinal transplant. Subset noted: CFSE-low proliferating T cells sorted from roughly 6-day pre-transplant mixed lymphocyte reaction (GvH or HvG direction).

In DNA form, the CDR3 reads TGCGCCAGCAGAAAGGGGGCTGATCAGCCCCAGCATTTT. Translated, it gives CASRKGADQPQHF. The genes are TRBV5-1 and TRBJ1-5; TRBD1 matches at 7 bases. The length of the CDR3 is 13 residues. From germline, CDR1 is SGHRS and CDR2 YFSETQ. V lost 5 bases, J lost 5 bases, and 4 bases stayed unmatched.